This T cell receptor beta chain was captured by sequencing in a study of a mutant IDH1 vaccine in newly diagnosed glioma. The overall study: Onset of vaccination occurred 4-6 weeks following radiotherapy alone, or with temozolomide cycles. Earlier care involved radiotherapy, temozolomide, or both, and the majority received both.

The CDR3 contains 16 residues. Germline-derived CDR1 and CDR2 are SGDLS and YYNGEE. The V end lost 0 bases, the J end lost 2 bases, and 14 bases lay between the germline ends. The time point denotes: week 5, during vaccination. Every vaccination contained 300 ug of the mutant IDH1 20-mer peptide and was paired with topical imiquimod. Turning to this clone: The antigen is unknown.

TCRdb's table, derived via immunoSEQ multiplex PCR, lists solely in-frame clones and lacks some. Of 56,000 or so clones in the sample, around four fifths were seen once. The chain uses TRBV9 and TRBJ2-5; TRBD2 is a possible D gene (5 bases). The input for sequencing was PBMCs, taken from a glioma patient whose treatment included an IDH1 peptide vaccine. The source is a woman aged 40 to 55 with glioma. CDR3 in DNA: TGTGCCAGCAGCGTAGCTGTTGGGGAGACACAAGAGACCCAGTACTTC. Amino acids: CASSVAVGETQETQYF.